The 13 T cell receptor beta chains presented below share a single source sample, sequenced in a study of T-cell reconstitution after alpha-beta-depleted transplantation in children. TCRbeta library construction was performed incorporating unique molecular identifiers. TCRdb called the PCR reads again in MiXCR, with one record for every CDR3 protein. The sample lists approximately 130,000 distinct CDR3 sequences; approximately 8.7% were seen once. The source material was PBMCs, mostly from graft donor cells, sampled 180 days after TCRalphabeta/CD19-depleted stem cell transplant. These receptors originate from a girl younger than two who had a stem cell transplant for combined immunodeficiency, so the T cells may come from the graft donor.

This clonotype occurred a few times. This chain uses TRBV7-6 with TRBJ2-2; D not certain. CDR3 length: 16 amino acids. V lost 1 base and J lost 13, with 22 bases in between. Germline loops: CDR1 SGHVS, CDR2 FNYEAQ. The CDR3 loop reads CASSLGRRGPLKGLFF. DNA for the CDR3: TGTGCCAGCAGCTTAGGCCGACGAGGTCCTCTGAAGGGGCTGTTTTTT. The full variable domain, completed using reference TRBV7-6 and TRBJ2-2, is GAGVSQSPRYKVTKRGQDVALRCDPISGHVSLYWYRQALGQGPEFLTYFNYEAQQDKSGLPNDRFSAERPEGSISTLTIQRTEQRDSAMYRCASSLGRRGPLKGLFFGEGSRLTVL.

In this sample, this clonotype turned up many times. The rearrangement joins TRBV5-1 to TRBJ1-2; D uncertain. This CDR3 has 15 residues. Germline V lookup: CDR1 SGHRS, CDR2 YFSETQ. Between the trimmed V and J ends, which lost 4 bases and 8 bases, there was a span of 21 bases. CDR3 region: CASSIQSTVVGGYTF. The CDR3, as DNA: TGCGCCAGCAGCATACAATCGACCGTTGTTGGAGGCTACACCTTC.

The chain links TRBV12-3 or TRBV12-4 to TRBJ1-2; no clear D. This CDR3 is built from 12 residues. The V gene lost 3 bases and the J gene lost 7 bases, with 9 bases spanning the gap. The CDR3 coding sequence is TGTGCCAGCAGTTTGCTCGGGTTTGGCTACACCTTC. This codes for CASSLLGFGYTF.

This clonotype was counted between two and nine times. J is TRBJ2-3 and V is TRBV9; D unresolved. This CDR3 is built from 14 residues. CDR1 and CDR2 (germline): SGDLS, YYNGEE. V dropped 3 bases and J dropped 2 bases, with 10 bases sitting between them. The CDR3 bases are TGTGCCAGCAGCGCACCGACCAACACAGATACGCAGTATTTT. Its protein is CASSAPTNTDTQYF.

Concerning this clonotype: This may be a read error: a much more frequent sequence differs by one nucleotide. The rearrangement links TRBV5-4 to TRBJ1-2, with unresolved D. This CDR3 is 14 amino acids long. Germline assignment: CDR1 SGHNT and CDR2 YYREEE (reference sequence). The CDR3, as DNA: TGTGCCACCAGCTTGTGGGTAGCTAACTATGGCTACACCTTC. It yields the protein CATSLWVANYGYTF.

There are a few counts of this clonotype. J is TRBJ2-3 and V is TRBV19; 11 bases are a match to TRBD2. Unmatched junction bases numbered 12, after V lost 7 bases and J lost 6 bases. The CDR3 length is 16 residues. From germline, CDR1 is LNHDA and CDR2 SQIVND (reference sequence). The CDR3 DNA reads TGTGCCAGTACCACTGGACTAGCGGGCGCTCCGGATACGCAGTATTTT. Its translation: CASTTGLAGAPDTQYF.

Written as DNA, the CDR3 is TGCAGCGTTGAAGATCGGGGACTAGCGGGAGGTTTCCGTCCCTACGAGCAGTACTTC. It encodes CSVEDRGLAGGFRPYEQYF. This chain joins TRBV29-1 and TRBJ2-7, with 15 nucleotides matching TRBD2. V shed 0 bases, J shed 2 bases, and the junction held 11 bases outside the gene matches. This CDR3 region has 19 residues. Germline CDR1 and CDR2: SQVTM and ANQGSEA.

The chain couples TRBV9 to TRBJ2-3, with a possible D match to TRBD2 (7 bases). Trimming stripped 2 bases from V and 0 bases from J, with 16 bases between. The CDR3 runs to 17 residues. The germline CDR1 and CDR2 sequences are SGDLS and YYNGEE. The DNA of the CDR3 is TGTGCCAGCAGCGTGGTAGGGGGGGCCCCTAGCACAGATACGCAGTATTTT. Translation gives CASSVVGGAPSTDTQYF.

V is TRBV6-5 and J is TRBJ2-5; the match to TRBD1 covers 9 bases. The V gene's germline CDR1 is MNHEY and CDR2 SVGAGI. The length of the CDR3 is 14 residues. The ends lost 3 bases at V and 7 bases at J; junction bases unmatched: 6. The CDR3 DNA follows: TGTGCCAGCAGTTATGGACAGGGGCGTGGGACCCAGTACTTC. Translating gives CASSYGQGRGTQYF.

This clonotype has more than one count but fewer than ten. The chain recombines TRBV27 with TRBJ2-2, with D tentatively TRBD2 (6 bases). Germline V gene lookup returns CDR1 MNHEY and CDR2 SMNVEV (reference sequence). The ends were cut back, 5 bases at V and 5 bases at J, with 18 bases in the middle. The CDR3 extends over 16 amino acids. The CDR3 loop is CASSAQSEGRTGELFF. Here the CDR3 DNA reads TGTGCCAGCAGTGCCCAGTCGGAGGGCCGAACCGGGGAGCTGTTTTTT.

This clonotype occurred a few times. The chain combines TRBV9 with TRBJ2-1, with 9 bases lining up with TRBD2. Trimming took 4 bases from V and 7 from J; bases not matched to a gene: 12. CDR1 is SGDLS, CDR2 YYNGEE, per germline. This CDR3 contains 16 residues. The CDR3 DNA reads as TGTGCCAGCAGCCAAACCCCTCGCGGGGGGGCGAATGAGCAGTTCTTC. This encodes CASSQTPRGGANEQFF.

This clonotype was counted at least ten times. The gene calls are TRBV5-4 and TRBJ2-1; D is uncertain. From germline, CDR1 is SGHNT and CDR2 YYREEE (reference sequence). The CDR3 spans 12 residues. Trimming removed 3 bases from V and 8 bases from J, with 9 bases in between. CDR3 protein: CASSSYRDEQFF. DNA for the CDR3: TGTGCCAGCAGCTCCTACCGCGATGAGCAGTTCTTC.

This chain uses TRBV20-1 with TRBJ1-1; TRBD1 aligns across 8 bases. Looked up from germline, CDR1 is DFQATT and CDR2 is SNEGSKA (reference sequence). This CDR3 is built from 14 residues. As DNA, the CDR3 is TGCAGCGCCTGGACAGGGTATATGAACACTGAAGCTTTCTTT. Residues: CSAWTGYMNTEAFF.